This T cell receptor (beta chain) was recorded in a study of neurological immune-mediated disorders. On this clonotype: What it binds is unknown.

Libraries used 2 million unsorted PBMCs kept frozen in RNAlater. 5'RACE generated cDNA with 10-nucleotide random UMIs. TCRdb reprocessed the 5' RACE reads with MiXCR, giving one entry per CDR3 protein. The sample carries fewer than 20,000 distinct CDR3 sequences, about a quarter recorded once. Study-level findings and limits: While HTLV-1-associated myelopathy showed the greatest TCR clonal expansion, multiple sclerosis showed the least, falling below healthy controls.

Material: PBMCs. This receptor was identified in a man aged 45 to 65 with HTLV-1-associated myelopathy (HAM/TSP).

The CDR3 sequence is CSAGRQPRSTDTQYF. The CDR3 DNA follows: TGCAGTGCTGGAAGACAACCACGAAGCACAGATACGCAGTATTTT. The chain links TRBV20-1 to TRBJ2-3; D is unclear. V lost 5 bases and J lost 0, with 15 bases in between. Germline values: CDR1 DFQATT, CDR2 SNEGSKA (reference sequence). This CDR3 is built from 15 residues.